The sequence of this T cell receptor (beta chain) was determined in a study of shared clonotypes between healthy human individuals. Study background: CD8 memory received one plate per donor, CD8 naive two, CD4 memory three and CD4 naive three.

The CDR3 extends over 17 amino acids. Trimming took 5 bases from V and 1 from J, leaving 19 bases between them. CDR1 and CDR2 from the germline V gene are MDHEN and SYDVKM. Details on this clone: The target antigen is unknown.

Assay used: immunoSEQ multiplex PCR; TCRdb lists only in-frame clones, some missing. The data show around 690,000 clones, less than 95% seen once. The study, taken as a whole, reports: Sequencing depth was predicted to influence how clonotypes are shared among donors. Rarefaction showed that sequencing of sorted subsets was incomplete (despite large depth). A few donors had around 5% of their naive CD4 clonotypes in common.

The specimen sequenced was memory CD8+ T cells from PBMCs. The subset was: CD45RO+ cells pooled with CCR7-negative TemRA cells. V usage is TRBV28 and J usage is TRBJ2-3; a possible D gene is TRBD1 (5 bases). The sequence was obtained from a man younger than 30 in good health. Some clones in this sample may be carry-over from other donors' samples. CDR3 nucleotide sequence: TGTGCCAGCAGTCCCACCGACAGAATACAACGCACAGATACGCAGTATTTT. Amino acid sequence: CASSPTDRIQRTDTQYF.